The clone carrying this T cell receptor beta chain was detected a few times. This entry comes from a study of T cells in Graves' hyperthyroidism and ophthalmopathy. Individuals with ophthalmopathy presented a Clinical Activity Score of at least 3, a NOSPECS grade of at least 4 and a duration under 3 months. The CDR3 runs to 14 residues. The V end lost 0 bases, the J end lost 2 bases, and 9 bases lay between the germline ends. Germline-derived CDR1 and CDR2 are SGHRS and YFSETQ. RNA transcripts were the template for amplifying TCR beta CDR3 regions. The TCR CDR3 was amplified in a first-round RT-PCR using the HTBI primer set. TCRdb redid the calling of the multiplex PCR reads with MiXCR, one entry per CDR3 protein. In the table there are 450,000 to 550,000 distinct CDR3 sequences, about 24% of which are singletons.

Source material: blood. The chain is built from TRBV5-1 and TRBJ2-7, with a tentative D call TRBD2 (6 bases). This sequence originates from a woman aged 25-40 years with Graves' ophthalmopathy. The CDR3 reads CASSLAGVTYEQYF. The CDR3 DNA sequence: TGCGCCAGCAGCTTGGCGGGGGTGACCTACGAGCAGTACTTC. The whole variable domain, filled in from reference TRBV5-1 and TRBJ2-7, reads KAGVTQTPRYLIKTRGQQVTLSCSPISGHRSVSWYQQTPGQGLQFLFEYFSETQRNKGNFPGRFSGRQFSNSRSEMNVSTLELGDSALYLCASSLAGVTYEQYFGPGTRLTVT.